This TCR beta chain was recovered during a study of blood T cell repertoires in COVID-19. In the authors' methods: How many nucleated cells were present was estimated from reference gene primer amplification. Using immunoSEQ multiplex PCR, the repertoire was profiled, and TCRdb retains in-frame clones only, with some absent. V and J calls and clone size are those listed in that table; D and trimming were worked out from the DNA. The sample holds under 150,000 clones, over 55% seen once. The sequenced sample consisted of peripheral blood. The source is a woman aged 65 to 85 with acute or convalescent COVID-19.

This CDR3 reads CASSEIAGDYNEQFF. The CDR3, as DNA: TGTGCCAGCAGTGAAATAGCGGGGGATTACAATGAGCAGTTCTTC. The chain is built from TRBV2 and TRBJ2-1; TRBD2 matches at 9 bases. Germline CDR1 SNHLY, CDR2 FYNNEI. The CDR3 sequence is 15 residues long. V shed 2 bases and J 4 bases; nucleotides not matched to a gene: 3.